The T cell receptor beta chain under discussion was sequenced for a study of PD-1 blockade in classical Hodgkin lymphoma. Study details: Nivolumab dosing for patients was 3 mg/kg, administered intravenously every 2 weeks.

TCRdb keeps only in-frame clones here, not all; method: immunoSEQ multiplex PCR. The top ten hold about 39% of the sample, which has 43,000 or so clones, around 78% seen once. Of note for this clone: Its cognate antigen is unknown.

Time point indicated: cycle 4 day 1 (C4D1), after less than 7 weeks of nivolumab. No patient escaped relapse after autologous stem cell transplantation, and brentuximab vedotin exposure varied. Study-wide results and limits: The baseline diversity of complete responders showed similarity to that of newly diagnosed patients. Patients starting nivolumab less than 1 year after ASCT had lower diversity and were excluded from later analyses. CD8+ TCR diversity did not rise significantly by C4D1, unlike CD4+.

The CDR3 is 13 amino acids. V dropped 11 bases and J dropped 0 bases, with 10 bases sitting between them. The germline gives CDR1 MNHEY, CDR2 SVGAGI. The chain joins TRBV6-5 to TRBJ1-4; D is undetermined. The TCR was taken from a human donor with classical Hodgkin lymphoma. This material consisted of peripheral blood mononuclear cells (PBMCs), taken before the fourth cycle of nivolumab. The CDR3: CASGRATNEKLFF. The CDR3 DNA follows: TGTGCCTCAGGACGGGCAACTAATGAAAAACTGTTTTTT.